This T cell receptor (beta chain) originates from a study of post-analysis software for immune sequencing data. Libraries were made from TCR beta cDNA, and they carried unique molecular identifiers. Once roughly 1 to 10 million T cells were used, some 500,000 cDNA molecules resulted. TCRdb re-derived calls from the PCR reads in MiXCR, one entry per CDR3 protein. The repertoire consists of hundreds of thousands of distinct CDR3 sequences, with approximately 60% occurring once and the leading ten covering 11%. Regarding the study as a whole: Among 5 or 6 TRBV segments more frequent in patients than controls were TRBV5-6, TRBV5-1 and TRBV20-1. Controls' normalized Chao1 diversity significantly exceeded that of multiple sclerosis patients.

Worth noting for this clonotype: Its matching antigen is unknown.

Germline loops: CDR1 LNHNV, CDR2 YYDKDF (reference sequence). The CDR3 sequence is 14 residues long. With 0 bases removed from V and 4 bases from J, the gap between germline ends came to 9 bases. The material sequenced was blood. The chain combines TRBV15 with TRBJ1-2; D perhaps matches TRBD1 (6 bases). The TCR comes from a girl under 10 years old with multiple sclerosis. This chain's CDR3 is CATSRDKGGYGYTF. The CDR3 bases are TGTGCCACCAGCAGAGATAAGGGGGGCTATGGCTACACCTTC.